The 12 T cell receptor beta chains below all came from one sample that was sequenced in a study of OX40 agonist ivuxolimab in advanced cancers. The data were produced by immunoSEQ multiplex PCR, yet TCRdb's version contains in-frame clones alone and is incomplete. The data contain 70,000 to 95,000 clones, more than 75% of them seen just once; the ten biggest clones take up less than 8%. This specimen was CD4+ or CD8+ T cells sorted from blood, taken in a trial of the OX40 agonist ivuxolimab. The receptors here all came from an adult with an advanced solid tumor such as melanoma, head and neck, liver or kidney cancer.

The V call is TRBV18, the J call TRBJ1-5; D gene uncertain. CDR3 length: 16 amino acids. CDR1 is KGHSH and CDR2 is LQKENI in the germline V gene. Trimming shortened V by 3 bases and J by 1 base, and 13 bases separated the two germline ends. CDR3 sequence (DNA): TGTGCCAGCTCACCTTTGGGTGCACAGAGCAATCAGCCCCAGCATTTT. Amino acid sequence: CASSPLGAQSNQPQHF.

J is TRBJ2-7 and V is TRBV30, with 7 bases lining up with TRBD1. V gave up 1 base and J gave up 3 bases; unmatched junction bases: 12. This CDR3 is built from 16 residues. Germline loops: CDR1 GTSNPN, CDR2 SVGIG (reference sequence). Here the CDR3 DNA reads TGTGCCTGGAGTGCATCGCGGACAGGCTTCCTCTACGAGCAGTACTTC. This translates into CAWSASRTGFLYEQYF.

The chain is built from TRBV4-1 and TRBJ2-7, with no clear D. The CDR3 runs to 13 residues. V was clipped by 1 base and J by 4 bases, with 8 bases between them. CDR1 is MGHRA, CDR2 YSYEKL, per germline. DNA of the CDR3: TGCGCCAGCAGCCAAGCAGGACCTTACGAGCAGTACTTC. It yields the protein CASSQAGPYEQYF.

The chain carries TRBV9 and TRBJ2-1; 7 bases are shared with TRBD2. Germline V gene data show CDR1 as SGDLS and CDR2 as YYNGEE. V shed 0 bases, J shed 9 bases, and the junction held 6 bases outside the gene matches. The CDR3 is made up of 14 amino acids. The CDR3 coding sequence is TGTGCCAGCAGCGTAGCGACTAGCTTCAGTGAGCAGTTCTTC. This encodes CASSVATSFSEQFF.

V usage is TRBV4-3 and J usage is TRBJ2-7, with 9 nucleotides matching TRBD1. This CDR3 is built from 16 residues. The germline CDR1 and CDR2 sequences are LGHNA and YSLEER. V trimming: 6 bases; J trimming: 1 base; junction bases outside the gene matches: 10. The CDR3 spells CASSYQQGASSYEQYF. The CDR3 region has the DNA TGCGCCAGCAGTTACCAACAGGGGGCTAGTTCCTACGAGCAGTACTTC.

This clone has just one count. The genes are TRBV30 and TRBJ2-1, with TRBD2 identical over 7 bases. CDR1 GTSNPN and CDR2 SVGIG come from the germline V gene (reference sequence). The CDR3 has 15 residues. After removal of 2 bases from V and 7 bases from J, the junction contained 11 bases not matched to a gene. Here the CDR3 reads CAWSLGGGPLNEQFF. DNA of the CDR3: TGTGCCTGGAGTCTTGGGGGAGGGCCACTTAATGAGCAGTTCTTC.

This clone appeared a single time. The CDR3 is CASKDRGSGANVLTF. Written as DNA, the CDR3 is TGTGCCAGCAAGGACAGGGGATCTGGGGCCAACGTCCTGACTTTC. The chain recombines TRBV13 with TRBJ2-6; 9 positions match TRBD1. The germline CDR1 and CDR2 sequences are PRHDT and FYEKMQ (reference sequence). The CDR3 totals 15 residues. J lost 1 base, V lost 7 bases, and 2 bases had no gene match.

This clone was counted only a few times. The CDR3 coding sequence is TGCGCCAGCAGCCAAGATCGCCTAGCGGGAGTTGAGCAGTTCTTC. Amino acid sequence: CASSQDRLAGVEQFF. The chain carries TRBV4-3 and TRBJ2-1; the match to TRBD2 covers 10 bases. The length of the CDR3 is 15 residues. Germline lookup yields CDR1 LGHNA and CDR2 YSLEER. J lost 9 bases, V lost 0 bases, and 5 bases had no gene match.

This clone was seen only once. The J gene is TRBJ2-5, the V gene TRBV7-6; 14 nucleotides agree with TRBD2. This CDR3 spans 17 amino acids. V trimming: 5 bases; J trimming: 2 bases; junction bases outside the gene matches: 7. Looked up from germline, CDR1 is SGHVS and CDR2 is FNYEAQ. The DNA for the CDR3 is TGTGCCAGCAGCCCCGGGACTAGCGGGGGCATTCAAGAGACCCAGTACTTC. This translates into CASSPGTSGGIQETQYF.

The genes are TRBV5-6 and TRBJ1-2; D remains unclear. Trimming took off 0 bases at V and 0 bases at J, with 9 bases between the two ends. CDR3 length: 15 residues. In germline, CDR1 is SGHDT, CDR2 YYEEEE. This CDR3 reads CASSLDPGANYGYTF. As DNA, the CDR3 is TGTGCCAGCAGCTTGGATCCGGGAGCTAACTATGGCTACACCTTC. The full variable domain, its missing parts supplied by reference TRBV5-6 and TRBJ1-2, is DAGVTQSPTHLIKTRGQQVTLRCSPKSGHDTVSWYQQALGQGPQFIFQYYEEEERQRGNFPDRFSGHQFPNYSSELNVNALLLGDSALYLCASSLDPGANYGYTFGSGTRLTVV.

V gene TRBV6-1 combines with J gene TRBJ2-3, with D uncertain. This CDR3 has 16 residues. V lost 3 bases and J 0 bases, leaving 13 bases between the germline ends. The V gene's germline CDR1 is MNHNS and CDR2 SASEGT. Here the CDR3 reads CASSDLNPASTDTQYF. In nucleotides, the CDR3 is TGTGCCAGCAGTGACCTTAACCCGGCTAGCACAGATACGCAGTATTTT.

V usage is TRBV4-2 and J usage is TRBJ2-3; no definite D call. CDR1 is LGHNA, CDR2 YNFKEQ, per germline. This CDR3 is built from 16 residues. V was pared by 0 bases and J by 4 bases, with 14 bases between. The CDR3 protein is CASSQDWQVGADTQYF. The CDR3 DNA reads TGTGCCAGCAGCCAAGATTGGCAAGTTGGGGCAGATACGCAGTATTTT.